These T cell receptor beta chains were read from a single sample in a study of T cell clones after liver transplantation. Clones were read by immunoSEQ multiplex PCR, and TCRdb kept only the in-frame ones, dropping some. The top ten clones hold more than 0.45% of a sample with 75,000 to 100,000 clones, 65% to 85% of them seen once. The sequencing here drew on CD4+ T cells from blood, taken around 45 months after liver transplant. The receptor source for this set is a human patient who received a liver transplant. Some T cells may possibly be graft donor cells. Each CDR3 is given with its conserved first and last residue. Fields, in order: J gene, clone size, D gene, V gene, CDR3 protein, CDR3 DNA. The D gene is left open where the match is weak. A clone size is listed for some rows: how often the clone was seen (once, few, many), or a class if it is expanded.

J: TRBJ2-3
size: -
D: -
V: TRBV30
CDR3: CAWSPGLGKTDTQYF
DNA: TGTGCCTGGAGTCCCGGACTGGGTAAAACAGATACGCAGTATTTT

J: TRBJ2-5
size: -
D: -
V: TRBV30
CDR3: CAWGLQETQYF
DNA: TGTGCCTGGGGACTCCAAGAGACCCAGTACTTC

J: TRBJ1-1
size: -
D: TRBD1
V: TRBV19
CDR3: CASSSRGTENTEAFF
DNA: TGTGCCAGTAGTAGCCGAGGGACAGAGAACACTGAAGCTTTCTTT

J: TRBJ1-5
size: few
D: -
V: TRBV10-1
CDR3: CASSGPQANQPQHF
DNA: TGCGCCAGCAGTGGTCCGCAGGCGAATCAGCCCCAGCATTTT

J: TRBJ1-1
size: -
D: TRBD1
V: TRBV27
CDR3: CASSHLQGAGTEAFF
DNA: TGTGCCAGCAGTCACCTCCAGGGGGCGGGGACTGAAGCTTTCTTT

J: TRBJ2-5
size: -
D: TRBD1
V: TRBV11-2
CDR3: CASSAKAGTERLRETQYF
DNA: TGTGCCAGCAGCGCAAAAGCTGGGACAGAACGTCTTCGGGAGACCCAGTACTTC

J: TRBJ2-7
size: once
D: TRBD2
V: TRBV5-1
CDR3: CASSLATSAAYEQYF
DNA: TGCGCCAGCAGCTTGGCTACTAGCGCTGCCTACGAGCAGTACTTC

J: TRBJ2-7
size: -
D: TRBD1
V: TRBV5-4
CDR3: CASSLGAGTGTYEQYF
DNA: TGTGCCAGCAGCTTGGGTGCCGGGACAGGGACCTACGAGCAGTACTTC

J: TRBJ1-1
size: -
D: -
V: TRBV11-2
CDR3: CASSLRGGNTEAFF
DNA: TGTGCCAGCAGCTTAAGGGGCGGAAACACTGAAGCTTTCTTT

J: TRBJ2-3
size: -
D: TRBD2
V: TRBV28
CDR3: CASKAGGSTDTQYF
DNA: TGTGCCAGCAAGGCGGGGGGTAGCACAGATACGCAGTATTTT

J: TRBJ2-3
size: -
D: TRBD2
V: TRBV5-1
CDR3: CASSPVLAGAVDTQYF
DNA: TGCGCCAGCAGCCCGGTACTAGCGGGAGCGGTAGATACGCAGTATTTT

J: TRBJ1-2
size: -
D: -
V: TRBV7-2
CDR3: CASSLNMGGYTF
DNA: TGTGCCAGCAGCTTAAACATGGGCGGCTACACCTTC

J: TRBJ2-1
size: -
D: -
V: TRBV18
CDR3: CASSPRSPGNEQFF
DNA: TGTGCCAGCTCACCGCGATCTCCGGGAAATGAGCAGTTCTTC

J: TRBJ2-1
size: -
D: TRBD2
V: TRBV6-6
CDR3: CASSYSSGRRDEQFF
DNA: TGTGCCAGCAGTTACTCTAGCGGGAGGCGAGATGAGCAGTTCTTC

J: TRBJ2-2
size: -
D: TRBD2
V: TRBV27
CDR3: CASSLWGLAGANTGELFF
DNA: TGTGCCAGCAGTTTATGGGGACTAGCGGGAGCGAACACCGGGGAGCTGTTTTTT

J: TRBJ1-4
size: -
D: -
V: TRBV7-2
CDR3: CASSLPGRMIPTNEKLFF
DNA: TGTGCCAGCAGCTTACCGGGACGGATGATTCCAACTAATGAAAAACTGTTTTTT

J: TRBJ1-4
size: few
D: -
V: TRBV18
CDR3: CASSPTGRNEKLFF
DNA: TGTGCCAGCTCACCTACGGGCCGGAATGAAAAACTGTTTTTT

J: TRBJ2-1
size: -
D: TRBD2
V: TRBV29-1
CDR3: CSARLPAGAGEQFF
DNA: TGCAGCGCGCGACTACCAGCGGGAGCGGGTGAGCAGTTCTTC

J: TRBJ2-3
size: -
D: TRBD1
V: TRBV11-3
CDR3: CASSRQGGTDTQYF
DNA: TGTGCCAGCAGCAGACAGGGGGGCACAGATACGCAGTATTTT

J: TRBJ1-1
size: -
D: TRBD1
V: TRBV7-3
CDR3: CASSSRTGEAFF
DNA: TGTGCCAGCAGCTCTAGGACAGGTGAAGCTTTCTTT

J: TRBJ2-3
size: -
D: -
V: TRBV5-1
CDR3: CASSIHTDTQYF
DNA: TGCGCCAGCAGCATCCACACGGATACGCAGTATTTT

J: TRBJ2-3
size: few
D: -
V: TRBV14
CDR3: CASSQDNLSTDTQYF
DNA: TGTGCCAGCAGCCAAGACAACCTTAGCACAGATACGCAGTATTTT

J: TRBJ2-1
size: -
D: -
V: TRBV28
CDR3: CASNLPIMGSYNEQFF
DNA: TGTGCCAGCAACTTACCAATTATGGGCTCCTACAATGAGCAGTTCTTC

J: TRBJ2-7
size: -
D: TRBD1
V: TRBV5-1
CDR3: CASSLGDRGYEQYF
DNA: TGCGCCAGCAGCTTGGGGGACAGGGGCTACGAGCAGTACTTC

J: TRBJ1-2
size: -
D: -
V: TRBV5-4
CDR3: CASSLEEGSYGYTF
DNA: TGTGCCAGCAGCTTGGAAGAGGGATCGTATGGCTACACCTTC

J: TRBJ2-7
size: -
D: TRBD2
V: TRBV7-2
CDR3: CASSLVSTSGTYEQYF
DNA: TGTGCCAGCAGCTTAGTGTCGACTAGCGGAACCTACGAGCAGTACTTC